This TCR beta chain was observed in a study of vaccination effects on CD4 cells after COVID-19. Findings of the study overall: Researchers report that only 1 of 255 vaccine-induced clones in healthy vaccinees cross-reacted with common cold coronaviruses.

Before sequencing took place, the ViraFEST assay used viral peptide pools to expand antigen-specific CD4+ T cells. Isolation of CD4+ T cells took place after about nine days of culture. Nobody among the vaccine recipients had prior SARS-CoV-2 infection (nucleocapsid antibodies were negative). Both day 3 and day 7 saw half the medium replaced with IL-2 medium. V was pared by 8 bases and J by 4 bases, with 1 base of the junction left unmatched. The length of the CDR3 is 11 residues. Germline lookup yields CDR1 SNHLY and CDR2 FYNNEI. Produced via immunoSEQ multiplex PCR; TCRdb's table is partial and in-frame only. The repertoire consists of about 65,000 clones, with approximately 76% occurring once and the leading ten covering approximately 2.8%. As concerns this clone: What it binds is not known.

The genes are TRBV2 and TRBJ2-5; 7 positions match TRBD1. Source: CD4+ T cells from PBMCs cultured with HCoV-NL63 spike peptides, taken before COVID-19 vaccination. The TCR sequence derives from a human donor who received a COVID-19 vaccine. The DNA of the CDR3 is TGTGCCAGCCGGACAGGAGAGACCCAGTACTTC. This sequence encodes CASRTGETQYF.